This T cell receptor beta chain was recorded in a study of T cell responses to AZD1222 COVID-19 vaccine. From germline, CDR1 is SNHLY and CDR2 FYNNEI. After removal of 7 bases from V and 5 bases from J, the junction contained 2 bases not matched to a gene. The CDR3 runs to 13 residues. Note on this clone: The antigen remains unidentified.

Findings and limits, study-wide: At baseline, seropositivity was found in only six or seven AZD1222 recipients.

Libraries were prepared by immunoSEQ multiplex PCR; TCRdb keeps only in-frame clonotypes and omits some of them. The table records about 40,000 clones, 88% of them present only once. This TCR was sampled from an adult who received the MenACWY meningococcal vaccine as a control. This rearrangement joins TRBV2 to TRBJ2-7, with 13 positions matching TRBD2. Source: peripheral blood, taken 28 days after the second dose of the MenACWY control vaccine. The CDR3 nucleotides are TGTGCCAGCACCGGACTAGCGGGAGACGAGCAGTACTTC. It is translated as CASTGLAGDEQYF.